The clone carrying this T cell receptor (beta chain) has just one count. The data derive from a study of T cell changes during pregnancy in multiple sclerosis. Here immunoSEQ multiplex PCR was the method, and the copy in TCRdb shows in-frame clones only, minus some. The sample has about 27,000 clones, 89% seen once; the top ten hold roughly 17%. CDR1 is SQVTM, CDR2 ANQGSEA, per germline. Trimming removed 1 base at V and 10 bases at J, with 14 bases between. There are 13 residues in the CDR3. V is TRBV29-1 and J is TRBJ2-1, with D unresolved. The receptor was isolated from a female donor with multiple sclerosis, enrolled in a pregnancy study. The sample was CD8+ T cells from peripheral blood mononuclear cells, taken in the second trimester of pregnancy. CDR3 amino acids: CSVEGSDEEEQFF. The CDR3 DNA sequence: TGCAGCGTTGAAGGGAGCGACGAGGAAGAGCAGTTCTTC.